This T cell receptor (beta chain) was sequenced for a study of identical twins. Study results and caveats: Alpha sequences out of frame and shared by twins had excess low generation probability.

This clonotype was seen a handful of times. Its antigen is undetermined. Trimming took 5 bases from V and 8 from J; bases not matched to a gene: 10. The CDR3 contains 15 residues. The germline gives CDR1 SGHTA, CDR2 FQGNSA. TCRdb reprocessed the 5' RACE reads with MiXCR, giving one entry per CDR3 protein. The sample has under 900,000 distinct CDR3 sequences, about 20% seen once. The same data also contributed to another study, on T cells expressing NK-cell markers. Turning to that study: The share of CD8+ T cells held by dominant NKG2C+ clonotypes was about 1.0-7.5% in several donors.

The source material was PBMCs. The rearrangement links TRBV7-2 to TRBJ2-1, with 9 bases aligning to TRBD2. The TCR was taken from a young woman in good health. In DNA, the CDR3 is TGTGCCAGCAGCCCTAGCGGGATAAGTCGCTATGAGCAGTTCTTC. Protein: CASSPSGISRYEQFF.